This TCR beta chain emerged from a study of neoadjuvant nivolumab and ipilimumab in lung cancer. This CDR3 contains 16 residues. Germline values: CDR1 SEHNR, CDR2 FQNEAQ (reference sequence). V was pared by 0 bases and J by 0 bases, with 12 bases between. Method: immunoSEQ multiplex PCR; TCRdb's copy keeps in-frame clones and lacks some. Of over 25,000 clones listed, about three quarters are singletons. A single count supports this clone. This TCR came from an adult with non-small cell lung cancer. The specimen was tumor tissue, collected after neoadjuvant nivolumab, alone or with ipilimumab, at or shortly before surgery. The chain combines TRBV7-9 with TRBJ2-7; D might be TRBD1 or TRBD2, each matching 5 bases. CDR3 loop: CASSLARPGTSYEQYF. CDR3 sequence (DNA): TGTGCCAGCAGCTTAGCGAGGCCGGGGACCTCCTACGAGCAGTACTTC. Based on the CDR3 plus reference TRBV7-9 and TRBJ2-7, the full variable domain is DTGVSQNPRHKITKRGQNVTFRCDPISEHNRLYWYRQTLGQGPEFLTYFQNEAQLEKSRLLSDRFSAERPKGSFSTLEIQRTEQGDSAMYLCASSLARPGTSYEQYFGPGTRLTVT.